This T cell receptor (beta chain) was recovered during a study of response to subunit inactivated influenza vaccine. V was clipped by 7 bases and J by 6 bases, with 13 bases between them. This CDR3 is 13 amino acids long. TCRdb redid the calling of the RT-PCR reads with MiXCR, one entry per CDR3 protein. The sample includes 650,000 to 850,000 distinct CDR3 sequences, around 14% seen only once; the top ten take 6.5% to 8.5%. A remark on this clonotype: Its antigen is unidentified.

Study-level findings and limits: The authors offered the suggestion that each seasonal influenza vaccination recruits few new T cells.

Source: PBMCs from blood, taken around 14 days before vaccination. This TCR derives from a man over 45 who received an inactivated influenza vaccine. The rearrangement joins TRBV12-3 or TRBV12-4 to TRBJ2-1; D unresolved. The CDR3 sequence is CASTPDTGNEQFF. CDR3 sequence (DNA): TGTGCCAGCACCCCAGACACGGGCAATGAGCAGTTCTTC.